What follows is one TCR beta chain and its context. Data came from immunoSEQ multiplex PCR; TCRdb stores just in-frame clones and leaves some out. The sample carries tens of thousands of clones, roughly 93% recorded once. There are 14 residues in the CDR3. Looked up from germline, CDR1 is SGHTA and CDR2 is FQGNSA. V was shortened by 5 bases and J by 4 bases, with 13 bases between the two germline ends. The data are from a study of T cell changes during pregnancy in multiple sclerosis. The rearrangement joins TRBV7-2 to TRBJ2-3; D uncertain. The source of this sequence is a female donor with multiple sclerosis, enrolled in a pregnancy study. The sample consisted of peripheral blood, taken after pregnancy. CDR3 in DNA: TGTGCCAGCAGCCCGGGTCATTACCCAGATACGCAGTATTTT. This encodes CASSPGHYPDTQYF. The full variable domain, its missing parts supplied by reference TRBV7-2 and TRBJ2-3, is GAGVSQSPSNKVTEKGKDVELRCDPISGHTALYWYRQSLGQGLEFLIYFQGNSAPDKSGLPSDRFSAERTGGSVSTLTIQRTQQEDSAVYLCASSPGHYPDTQYFGPGTRLTVL.